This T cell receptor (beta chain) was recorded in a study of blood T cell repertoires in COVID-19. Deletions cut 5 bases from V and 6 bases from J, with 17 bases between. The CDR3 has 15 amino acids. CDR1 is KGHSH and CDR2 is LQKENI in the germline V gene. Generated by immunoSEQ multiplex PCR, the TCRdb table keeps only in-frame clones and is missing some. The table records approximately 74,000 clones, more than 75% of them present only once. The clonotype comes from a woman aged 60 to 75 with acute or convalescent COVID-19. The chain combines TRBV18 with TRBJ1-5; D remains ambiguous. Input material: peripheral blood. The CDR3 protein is CASSSTSGEGQPQHF. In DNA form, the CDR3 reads TGTGCCAGCTCATCCACCTCTGGAGAAGGTCAGCCCCAGCATTTT.